A single T cell receptor beta chain is shown here with its context. Germline assignment: CDR1 MDHEN and CDR2 SYDVKM. Trimming cost V 8 bases and J 4 bases, with 8 bases left between them. The CDR3 extends over 12 amino acids. The source of the sample is a study of blood T cell repertoires in COVID-19. Looking at the study overall: The origin of the acute and convalescent COVID-19 samples was the United States, Italy and Spain. PBMCs, B-cell-depleted T cells, or T cells were the source of the cDNA or gDNA that made up the material.

The protocol was immunoSEQ multiplex PCR, while the TCRdb copy is restricted to in-frame clones and leaves out a portion. This table holds about 130,000 clones, about 90% found once. The TCR originated in a woman aged 60 to 75 with acute or convalescent COVID-19. J is TRBJ2-2 and V is TRBV28, with unresolved D. Material for sequencing was peripheral blood. The CDR3 spells CASHTVTGELFF. The CDR3 DNA is TGTGCCAGCCACACCGTCACCGGGGAGCTGTTTTTT.